This T cell receptor (beta chain) was recovered during a study of early T cells in non-severe SARS-CoV-2 infection. This clonotype has only one observation. V lost 4 bases to trimming and J lost 2 bases; unmatched junction nucleotides: 5. CDR1 and CDR2 (germline): SGDLS, YYNGEE. The CDR3 is 17 amino acids. Unique molecular identifiers were attached to individual cDNA molecules. TCRdb re-called the 5' RACE reads with MiXCR, one entry per CDR3 protein. The table includes about 130,000 distinct CDR3 sequences, just under 15% detected once. Specimen: whole blood. This TCR came from an adult who was a healthcare worker with PCR-confirmed SARS-CoV-2 infection or an uninfected control (not recorded which). The rearrangement joins TRBV9 to TRBJ2-3; 15 bases line up with TRBD2. The CDR3 DNA is TGTGCCAGCAGCCACGGACTAGCGGGGGGGATCACAGATACGCAGTATTTT. Its translation is CASSHGLAGGITDTQYF.